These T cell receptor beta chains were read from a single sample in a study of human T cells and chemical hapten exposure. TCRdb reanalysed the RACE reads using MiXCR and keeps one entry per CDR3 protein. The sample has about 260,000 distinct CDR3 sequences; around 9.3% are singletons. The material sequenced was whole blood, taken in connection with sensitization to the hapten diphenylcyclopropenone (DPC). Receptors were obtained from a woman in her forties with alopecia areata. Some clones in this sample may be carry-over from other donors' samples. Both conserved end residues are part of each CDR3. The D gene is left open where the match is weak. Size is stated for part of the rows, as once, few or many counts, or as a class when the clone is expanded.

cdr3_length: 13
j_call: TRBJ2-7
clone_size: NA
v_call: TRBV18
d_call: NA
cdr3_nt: TGTGCCAGCTCACCACCGATCCGTTACGAGCAGTACTTC
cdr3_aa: CASSPPIRYEQYF

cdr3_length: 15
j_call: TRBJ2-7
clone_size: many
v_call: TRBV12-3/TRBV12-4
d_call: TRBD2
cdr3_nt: TGTGCCAGCAGTATAGCGGGAGGGCCGGGATACGAGCAGTACTTC
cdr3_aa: CASSIAGGPGYEQYF

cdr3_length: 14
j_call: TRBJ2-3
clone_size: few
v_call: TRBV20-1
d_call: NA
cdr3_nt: TGCAGTGCTAGAGAAATGACAAACACAGATACGCAGTATTTT
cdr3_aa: CSAREMTNTDTQYF

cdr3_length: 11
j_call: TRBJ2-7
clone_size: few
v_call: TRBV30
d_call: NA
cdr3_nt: TGTGCCTGCGCCTCGGTGGGCGAGCAGTACTTC
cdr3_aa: CACASVGEQYF

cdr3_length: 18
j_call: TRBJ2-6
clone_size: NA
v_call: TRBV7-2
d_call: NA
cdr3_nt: TGTGCCAGCAGCTTAGCTCGACAGGCCTTATCTGGGGCCAACGTCCTGACTTTC
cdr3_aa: CASSLARQALSGANVLTF

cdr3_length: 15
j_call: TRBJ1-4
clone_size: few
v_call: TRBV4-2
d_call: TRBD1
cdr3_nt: TGTGCCAGCAGCCCCCGGGACAGGGGGGATGAAAAACTGTTTTTT
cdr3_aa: CASSPRDRGDEKLFF

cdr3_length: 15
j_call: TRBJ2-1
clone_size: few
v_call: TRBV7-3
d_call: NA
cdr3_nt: TGTGCCAGCAGCTCCGATCCGACCCCAGGGGCTGAGCAGTTCTTC
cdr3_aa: CASSSDPTPGAEQFF

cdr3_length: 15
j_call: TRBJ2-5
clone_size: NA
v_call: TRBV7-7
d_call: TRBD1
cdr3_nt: TGTGCTAGCAGCTTAGGGGGCGGAAACCAAGAGACCCAGTACTTC
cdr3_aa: CASSLGGGNQETQYF

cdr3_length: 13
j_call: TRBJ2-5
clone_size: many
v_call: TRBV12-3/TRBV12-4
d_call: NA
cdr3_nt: TGTGCCAGCAGCCAAGGGACCCCTGAGACCCAGTACTTC
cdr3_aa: CASSQGTPETQYF

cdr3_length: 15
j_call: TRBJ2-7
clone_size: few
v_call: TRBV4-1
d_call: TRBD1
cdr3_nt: TGCGCCAGCAGCCAAGTTCTCGGACAGGGCTACGAGCAGTACTTC
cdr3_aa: CASSQVLGQGYEQYF

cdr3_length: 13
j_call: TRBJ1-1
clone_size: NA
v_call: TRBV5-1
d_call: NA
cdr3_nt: TGCGCCAGCAGCTTTAAAGGGGACACTGAAGCTTTCTTT
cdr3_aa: CASSFKGDTEAFF

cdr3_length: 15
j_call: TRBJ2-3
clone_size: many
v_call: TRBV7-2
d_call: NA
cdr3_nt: TGTGCCAGCAGCTTAACGTCCCAGGGAGCAGATACGCAGTATTTT
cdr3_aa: CASSLTSQGADTQYF

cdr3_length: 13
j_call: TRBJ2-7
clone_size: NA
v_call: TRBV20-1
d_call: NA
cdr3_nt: TGCAGTGCTGACTTGGCGGGGTACTACGAGCAGTACTTC
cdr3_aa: CSADLAGYYEQYF

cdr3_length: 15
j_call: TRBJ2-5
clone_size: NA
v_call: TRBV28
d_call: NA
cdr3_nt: TGTGCCAGCAGCAGCGGGCAGACAGTGGGGGAGACCCAGTACTTC
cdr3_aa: CASSSGQTVGETQYF

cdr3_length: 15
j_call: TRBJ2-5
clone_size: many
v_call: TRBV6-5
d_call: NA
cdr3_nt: TGTGCCAGCCGGGCCGGGCAGCTTTACCAAGAGACCCAGTACTTC
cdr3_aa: CASRAGQLYQETQYF

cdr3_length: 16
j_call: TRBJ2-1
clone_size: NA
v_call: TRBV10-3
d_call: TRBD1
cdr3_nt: TGTGCCATCAGTCTGGAGACAGGACAGGGCTACAATGAGCAGTTCTTC
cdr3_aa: CAISLETGQGYNEQFF

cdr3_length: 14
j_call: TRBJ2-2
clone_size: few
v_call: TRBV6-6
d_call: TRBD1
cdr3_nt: TGTGCCAGCAAGGCGACAGGGGGGACCGGGGAGCTGTTTTTT
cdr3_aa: CASKATGGTGELFF

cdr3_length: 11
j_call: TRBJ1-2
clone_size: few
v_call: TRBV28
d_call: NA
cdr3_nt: TGTGCCAGCACCTGGAAGGGGGGCTACACCTTC
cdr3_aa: CASTWKGGYTF

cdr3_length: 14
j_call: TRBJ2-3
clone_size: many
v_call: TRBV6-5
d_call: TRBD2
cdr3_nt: TGTGCCAGCAGTCCCGGACTAGCAACAGATACGCAGTATTTT
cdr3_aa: CASSPGLATDTQYF

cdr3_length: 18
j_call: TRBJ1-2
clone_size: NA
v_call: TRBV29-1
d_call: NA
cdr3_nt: TGCAGCGTTGTAGGCCAAAATCTACAGGGTGTCTCCAACTATGGCTACACCTTC
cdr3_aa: CSVVGQNLQGVSNYGYTF

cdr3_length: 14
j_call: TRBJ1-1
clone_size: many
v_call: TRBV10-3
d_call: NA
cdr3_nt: TGTGCCATCAGTGAGTCGAGTTATAACACTGAAGCTTTCTTT
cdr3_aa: CAISESSYNTEAFF

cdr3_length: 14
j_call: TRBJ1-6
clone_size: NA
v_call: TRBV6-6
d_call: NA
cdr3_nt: TGTGCCAGCACCCCAAACGTCCCGGGTTCACCCCTCCACTTT
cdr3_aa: CASTPNVPGSPLHF

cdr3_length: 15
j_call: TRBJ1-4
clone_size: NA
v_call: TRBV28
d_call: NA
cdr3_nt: TGTGCCAGCCTTACCCCGGGAGCAACTAATGAAAAACTGTTTTTT
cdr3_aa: CASLTPGATNEKLFF

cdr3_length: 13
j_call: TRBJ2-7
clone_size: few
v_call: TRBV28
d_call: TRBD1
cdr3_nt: TGTGCCAGCAGTCGGGACAGCCCCTACGAGCAGTACTTC
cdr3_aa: CASSRDSPYEQYF

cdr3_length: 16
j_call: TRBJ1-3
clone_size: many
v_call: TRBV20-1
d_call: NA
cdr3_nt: TGCAGTGCTAGAGGGGCGCAGTCGTGGGGAAGAAACACCATATATTTT
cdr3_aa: CSARGAQSWGRNTIYF